Here is one T cell receptor (beta chain) with its context. Antigen specificity is unknown. The sample belongs to a study of Graves' ophthalmopathy and Graves' hyperthyroidism. General observations from the study: Separation of ophthalmopathy from stable hyperthyroidism was achieved by a 13-signature model, at about 89% sensitivity and roughly 81% specificity.

The hyperthyroidism patients, aged 18 to 65, had been newly diagnosed, with under 2 months' duration. The study excluded patients with other autoimmune diseases, uncontrolled infections, pregnancy or lactation. RNA transcripts were the template, and TCR beta CDR3 regions were amplified from them. HTBI-primed first-round RT-PCR preceded second-round multiplex PCR. In TCRdb, the multiplex PCR reads were re-called with MiXCR into one record per CDR3 protein. This sample has 900,000 to 1,200,000 distinct CDR3 sequences, with roughly 35% found just once. CDR1 is SGHAT and CDR2 is FQNNGV in the germline V gene. The V gene lost 0 bases and the J gene lost 0 bases, with 11 bases spanning the gap. This CDR3 is built from 16 residues.

The rearrangement joins TRBV11-2 to TRBJ1-2; no definite D call. The sequence was collected from an adult man with Graves' hyperthyroidism. The sample comprised peripheral blood or thyroid tissue (not recorded which). CDR3 nucleotide sequence: TGTGCCAGCAGCTTAGACGTCCCCGGCGCTAACTATGGCTACACCTTC. This translates into CASSLDVPGANYGYTF.